This T cell receptor beta chain was observed in a study of cytomegalovirus exposure and HLA in healthy donors. Unmatched junction bases numbered 9, after V lost 4 bases and J lost 12 bases. The CDR3 is made up of 15 amino acids. Germline V gene data show CDR1 as PRHDT and CDR2 as FYEKMQ (reference sequence). The PCR contained 60 Vbeta and 13 Jbeta primers. Sequencing was performed with immunoSEQ multiplex PCR; in TCRdb, only in-frame clones are kept and a portion is missing. The table lists 140,000 to 150,000 clones, under 90% of them singletons, with about 5% in the top ten. The table lists this clone with a few counts.

Source material: PBMCs. V is TRBV13 and J is TRBJ1-4, with 12 nucleotides matching TRBD1. The TCR comes from a middle-aged man in good health and CMV-seronegative. In DNA form, the CDR3 reads TGTGCCAGCAGCTCCGGGACAGGGGGCGGAGAGGAACTGTTTTTT. This translates into CASSSGTGGGEELFF.